This T cell receptor beta chain was found in a study of T cell repertoires in cytomegalovirus infection. Study overall: Well-studied HLA-B-restricted CMV epitopes were used in the study alongside recently identified HLA-C-restricted ones. Public TCR beta signatures provided an indication of both CMV infection and a matching HLA type. The study's findings and limits: Accumulated public TCR beta family frequency recognized individuals carrying CMV together with the relevant HLA. Dominating the ex vivo response were TCR beta clonotypes that were CMV-specific and HLA-C-restricted.

TCRdb re-called the reads with MiXCR, one entry per CDR3 protein. Of approximately 990,000 distinct CDR3 sequences listed, less than 40% were seen once; the top ten hold over 11%. Concerning this clonotype: What it binds is not known.

This TCR was sampled from a human donor in good health (CMV status not recorded). Some clones in this sample may be carry-over from other donors' samples. The specimen comprised cultured CD8+ T cells from PBMCs, sampled from culture after CMV antigen stimulation.

DNA of the CDR3: TGTGCCACCGCGATGGGGGACTTGCAGCCCCAGCATTTT. It specifies CATAMGDLQPQHF. This rearrangement joins TRBV6-5 to TRBJ1-5; a possible D gene is TRBD1 (5 bases). With 10 bases removed from V and 7 bases from J, the gap between germline ends came to 17 bases. The length of the CDR3 is 13 residues. Germline-derived CDR1 and CDR2 are MNHEY and SVGAGI.